The 21 T cell receptor beta chains below come from one sample, sequenced in a study of T cell repertoires in cytomegalovirus infection (dated by TCRdb to about 2019). Sequencing instrument: Illumina HiSeq 1500. The public sequencing data were trimmed at Q25 with fastp and processed into clonotypes with MiXCR by TCRdb, which kept only in-frame beta chains. Each CDR3 protein appears once, grouped with its most common genes and DNA. The sample table lists around 100,000 distinct CDR3 sequences, about 25% of them with a count of one. Together, the top ten hold 35% to 50% of the sample. Input material: CD8+ T cells from PBMCs. These receptors came from a human donor in good health (CMV status not recorded). Some clones in this sample may be carry-over from other donors' samples.

The genes are TRBV14 and TRBJ2-5; D is unresolved. V was clipped by 6 bases and J by 4 bases, with 6 bases between them. This CDR3 contains 11 residues. Germline V gives CDR1 SGHDN, CDR2 FVKESK. The CDR3 coding sequence is TGTGCCAGCAGTCACTTAGAGACCCAGTACTTC. The encoded protein is CASSHLETQYF.

This chain connects TRBV10-3 to TRBJ1-2; D is perhaps TRBD1 (5 bases). V lost 7 bases and J lost 0, with 9 bases in between. CDR3 length equals 13 residues. CDR1 and CDR2 (germline): ENHRY, SYGVKD. The CDR3 loop is CAINGGANYGYTF. The CDR3 coding sequence is TGTGCCATCAACGGGGGAGCTAACTATGGCTACACCTTC.

This clonotype was found many times. This chain links TRBV11-2 with TRBJ2-3; D not resolved. In germline, CDR1 is SGHAT, CDR2 FQNNGV. V shed 2 bases and J shed 1 base, with 7 bases lying between them. The CDR3 consists of 14 residues. DNA for the CDR3: TGTGCCAGCAGCTTAAATGTCGGCACAGATACGCAGTATTTT. Protein product: CASSLNVGTDTQYF.

This clonotype was seen at least ten times. In DNA form, the CDR3 reads TGTGCCAGCAGTGCCGGGACAGGGTACGGCTACACCTTC. It specifies CASSAGTGYGYTF. The V call is TRBV12-3 or TRBV12-4, the J call TRBJ1-2, with 9 bases lining up with TRBD1. CDR3 length: 13 amino acids. The V gene end was trimmed by 5 bases and the J gene end by 8 bases; junction bases not matched to a gene: 6.

The table lists this clonotype with many counts. The J gene is TRBJ2-1, the V gene TRBV7-6; D might be TRBD2 (5 bases). Germline CDR1 and CDR2: SGHVS and FNYEAQ. The CDR3 sequence is 13 residues long. Trimming pared 3 bases from V and 8 bases from J, leaving 11 bases between. In DNA form, the CDR3 reads TGTGCCAGCAGCTTCGGAGAGGGCGATGAGCAGTTCTTC. Residues: CASSFGEGDEQFF.

There are many counts of this clonotype. The rearrangement uses TRBV7-3 and TRBJ2-3, with D possibly being TRBD1 (5 bases). This CDR3 spans 14 amino acids. Germline CDR1 and CDR2: SGHTA and FQGTGA. The V end was cut by 5 bases, the J end by 5 bases, with 14 bases between. CDR3 residues: CASSTLGAGDTQYF. CDR3 DNA sequence: TGTGCCAGCAGCACACTTGGGGCAGGAGATACGCAGTATTTT.

This clonotype was counted many times. The chain couples TRBV7-9 to TRBJ2-7; 11 bases align to TRBD1. Germline values: CDR1 SEHNR, CDR2 FQNEAQ (reference sequence). The length of the CDR3 is 16 residues. V lost 4 bases and J lost 2; bases outside the gene matches: 7. The CDR3 is CASSSGQGANAYEQYF. CDR3 coding DNA: TGTGCCAGCAGCTCAGGACAGGGGGCGAATGCCTACGAGCAGTACTTC.

This chain connects TRBV25-1 to TRBJ2-1; D possibly matches TRBD1 or TRBD2 (5 bases each). Trimming took 6 bases from V and 6 from J, leaving 12 bases between them. The CDR3 totals 13 residues. Germline CDR1 reads MGHDK; CDR2 reads SYGVNS. CDR3 in DNA: TGTGCCAGCAGCGGGACGGAGTTCAATGAGCAGTTCTTC. Its translation is CASSGTEFNEQFF.

This clonotype was detected many times. The chain carries TRBV7-6 and TRBJ2-1, with D perhaps TRBD1 (5 bases). Per germline, CDR1 SGHVS and CDR2 FNYEAQ. The CDR3 sequence is 14 residues long. The ends were cut back, 3 bases at V and 6 bases at J, with 12 bases in the middle. CDR3 in amino acids: CASSFQNGANEQFF. The CDR3 coding sequence is TGTGCCAGCAGCTTCCAGAATGGGGCCAATGAGCAGTTCTTC.

Ten or more counts support this clonotype. The rearrangement uses TRBV7-2 and TRBJ2-1; 7 bases agree with TRBD1. CDR3 length equals 14 residues. Germline V lookup: CDR1 SGHTA, CDR2 FQGNSA. V gave up 3 bases and J gave up 9 bases; unmatched junction bases: 8. CDR3 loop: CASSFQTGSSEQFF. The CDR3 region has the DNA TGTGCCAGCAGCTTCCAGACAGGGTCGAGTGAGCAGTTCTTC.

This sequence joins TRBV10-3 and TRBJ2-7; 10 nucleotides agree with TRBD2. The germline CDR1 and CDR2 sequences are ENHRY and SYGVKD. Germline trimming cut 2 bases from V and 4 bases from J; bases unmatched to any gene: 5. The CDR3 is 15 residues long. This CDR3 is CAISESGGALYEQYF. Here the CDR3 DNA reads TGTGCCATCAGTGAGAGCGGGGGGGCTTTGTACGAGCAGTACTTC.

This rearrangement joins TRBV5-6 to TRBJ2-2; D is unresolved. This CDR3 has 11 amino acids. V was cut by 7 bases and J by 6 bases, with 7 bases left in between. Germline V gene sequence: CDR1 SGHDT, CDR2 YYEEEE. CDR3 nucleotides: TGTGCCAGCGGGATGGCCGGGGAGCTGTTTTTT. This translates into CASGMAGELFF. Complete variable domain (other parts from reference TRBV5-6 and TRBJ2-2): DAGVTQSPTHLIKTRGQQVTLRCSPKSGHDTVSWYQQALGQGPQFIFQYYEEEERQRGNFPDRFSGHQFPNYSSELNVNALLLGDSALYLCASGMAGELFFGEGSRLTVL.

This clonotype came up many times. The chain has TRBV6-5 and TRBJ2-5; 11 bases match TRBD2. With V trimmed by 5 bases and J by 0 bases, 2 bases remained unmatched. The CDR3 runs 15 residues. Germline V CDR1 and CDR2: MNHEY, SVGAGI. CDR3 sequence reads: CASSRTSGYQETQYF. CDR3 nucleotides: TGTGCCAGCAGTCGGACTAGCGGGTACCAAGAGACCCAGTACTTC.

The rearrangement joins TRBV6-2 or TRBV6-3 to TRBJ1-6; TRBD1 might be the D (5 bases). Germline V gene lookup returns CDR1 MNHEY and CDR2 SVGEGT. The V end was cut by 2 bases, the J end by 9 bases, with 14 bases between. The CDR3 spans 15 residues. CDR3 sequence (DNA): TGTGCCAGCAGTTACAGCAGGGAAGGTTTTTCACCCCTCCACTTT. Translation gives CASSYSREGFSPLHF.

V gene TRBV14 combines with J gene TRBJ1-2; D not certain. Trimming shortened V by 0 bases and J by 0 bases, and 8 bases separated the two germline ends. There are 15 residues in the CDR3. The germline V gene encodes CDR1 SGHDN and CDR2 FVKESK. DNA for the CDR3: TGTGCCAGCAGCCAAGAGTCGAAAGCTAACTATGGCTACACCTTC. This gives the protein CASSQESKANYGYTF.

The V and J genes are TRBV14 and TRBJ2-1; D is unclear. CDR1 and CDR2 (germline): SGHDN, FVKESK. V lost 2 bases, J lost 2 bases, and 13 bases lay in between. There are 16 residues in the CDR3. The chain's CDR3 is CASSQIGVVTYNEQFF. The CDR3 DNA follows: TGTGCCAGCAGCCAAATTGGGGTGGTAACCTACAATGAGCAGTTCTTC.

The chain has TRBV27 and TRBJ1-1; 11 nucleotides align to TRBD1. Looked up from germline, CDR1 is MNHEY and CDR2 is SMNVEV (reference sequence). The CDR3 consists of 15 residues. V trimming: 4 bases; J trimming: 5 bases; junction bases outside the gene matches: 6. The chain's CDR3 is CASSSGTGGDTEAFF. CDR3 sequence (DNA): TGTGCCAGCAGTTCCGGGACAGGGGGGGATACTGAAGCTTTCTTT.

This clonotype was recorded a few times. This chain uses TRBV6-5 with TRBJ1-3, with 9 bases that match TRBD1. The V gene's germline CDR1 is MNHEY and CDR2 SVGAGI. V gave up 6 bases and J gave up 1 base; unmatched junction bases: 4. The CDR3 spans 15 residues. Here the CDR3 reads CASRLGTGSGNTIYF. The DNA of the CDR3 is TGTGCCAGCAGATTAGGGACAGGGTCTGGAAACACCATATATTTT.

This clonotype appeared many times. The rearrangement joins TRBV11-2 to TRBJ2-3, with D uncertain. Germline lookup yields CDR1 SGHAT and CDR2 FQNNGV. Trimming left V 2 bases short and J 0 bases short, with 12 bases between. This CDR3 spans 16 amino acids. The CDR3: CASSLRAAASTDTQYF. The CDR3, as DNA: TGTGCCAGCAGCTTACGGGCGGCCGCTAGCACAGATACGCAGTATTTT.

This sequence joins TRBV3-1 and TRBJ2-1; 10 bases map to TRBD1. From germline, CDR1 is LGHDT and CDR2 YNNKEL (reference sequence). The CDR3 spans 17 residues. V trimming: 0 bases; J trimming: 8 bases; junction bases outside the gene matches: 10. In nucleotides, the CDR3 is TGTGCCAGCAGCCAAGATACGGTGGGACAGGGGAGAGATGAGCAGTTCTTC. Translated, it gives CASSQDTVGQGRDEQFF.

The V call is TRBV20-1, the J call TRBJ2-3; D perhaps matches TRBD1 (5 bases). V was pared by 5 bases and J by 1 base, with 16 bases between. Germline V CDR1 and CDR2: DFQATT, SNEGSKA (reference sequence). CDR3 length: 15 residues. CDR3 region: CSACDRGEGTDTQYF. DNA for the CDR3: TGCAGTGCTTGCGACAGAGGAGAGGGCACAGATACGCAGTATTTT.